These T cell receptor beta chains were read from a single sample in a study of blood T cell repertoires in COVID-19. Assay used: immunoSEQ multiplex PCR; TCRdb lists only in-frame clones, some missing. This sample has some 280,000 clones, with about nine tenths found just once. The sample taken for sequencing was peripheral blood. These receptors originate from a woman in her thirties or forties who had recovered from COVID-19. CDR3s include the opening cysteine and the closing phenylalanine or tryptophan. D genes are given only for firm matches. Only part of the rows carry a size: once, few, many, or a class if the clone is expanded.

>TRBD2|TRBJ2-3|.|TRBV27
CASSHLSSGDTQYF
TGTGCCAGCAGTCACCTATCTAGCGGGGATACGCAGTATTTT
>TRBD2|TRBJ2-2|.|TRBV5-1
CASSLGLAANTGELFF
TGCGCCAGCAGCTTGGGACTAGCGGCGAACACCGGGGAGCTGTTTTTT
>TRBD1|TRBJ2-7|.|TRBV27
CASRPTGTGLWYF
TGTGCCAGCAGGCCTACCGGGACAGGTCTCTGGTACTTC
>TRBD2|TRBJ2-1|.|TRBV27
CASSLVRTSRYNEQFF
TGTGCCAGCAGTTTGGTTCGGACTAGCAGATACAATGAGCAGTTCTTC
>TRBD2|TRBJ2-1|.|TRBV5-4
CASTPAGGGNEQFF
TGTGCCAGCACCCCAGCGGGAGGGGGCAATGAGCAGTTCTTC
>TRBD2|TRBJ2-1|.|TRBV3-1/TRBV3-2
CASSPAGGASNEQFF
TGTGCCAGCAGCCCGGCGGGGGGGGCAAGCAATGAGCAGTTCTTC
>.|TRBJ2-1|.|TRBV9
CASSVGPGFINHEQFF
TGTGCCAGCAGCGTAGGACCAGGGTTCATTAACCATGAGCAGTTCTTC
>TRBD2|TRBJ2-1|.|TRBV27
CASTPGRGPSGRINEQFF
TGTGCCAGCACTCCGGGACGGGGCCCTAGCGGGAGAATTAATGAGCAGTTCTTC
>.|TRBJ2-4|.|TRBV5-1
CASSLGGPTGTKNIQYF
TGCGCCAGCAGCTTGGGGGGCCCGACGGGCACCAAAAACATTCAGTACTTC
>.|TRBJ2-7|.|TRBV28
CASSSPAAGISYEQYF
TGTGCCAGCAGTTCTCCCGCGGCTGGTATCTCCTACGAGCAGTACTTC
>.|TRBJ2-7|once|TRBV7-9
CASSSGDSSPHEQYF
TGTGCCAGCAGCTCGGGGGACAGCAGTCCACACGAGCAGTACTTC
>.|TRBJ1-2|.|TRBV5-6
CASSSRSVRRANYGYTF
TGTGCCAGCAGCTCAAGGTCGGTCAGGCGGGCTAACTATGGCTACACCTTC
>TRBD2|TRBJ2-1|.|TRBV25-1
CASRTSGDPNEQFF
TGTGCCAGCAGAACTAGCGGAGACCCCAATGAGCAGTTCTTC
>TRBD1|TRBJ1-1|.|TRBV7-3
CASGTGPNTEAFF
TGTGCCTCCGGGACAGGGCCGAACACTGAAGCTTTCTTT
>TRBD1|TRBJ2-7|.|TRBV5-6
CASSRQGPWYF
TGTGCCAGCAGCCGACAGGGGCCGTGGTACTTC
>TRBD1|TRBJ2-7|.|TRBV9
CASSVGDRVGVQYF
TGTGCCAGCAGCGTAGGGGACAGGGTTGGTGTGCAGTACTTC
>TRBD2|TRBJ2-7|.|TRBV5-1
CASSLVPPSGSPYEQYF
TGCGCCAGCAGCTTGGTTCCCCCTAGCGGGAGTCCCTACGAGCAGTACTTC
>.|TRBJ2-7|.|TRBV18
CASSILPGLRGYEQYF
TGTGCCAGCTCAATCTTACCGGGACTCCGGGGCTACGAGCAGTACTTC
>.|TRBJ1-5|.|TRBV28
CASSPPRQLNQPQHF
TGTGCCAGCAGTCCTCCGAGACAGCTTAATCAGCCCCAGCATTTT
>.|TRBJ2-7|.|TRBV18
CASSPPSPSYEQYF
TGTGCCAGCTCACCCCCTTCCCCCAGCTACGAGCAGTACTTC
>TRBD2|TRBJ2-7|once|TRBV3-1/TRBV3-2
CASSHRTSGRNEQYF
TGTGCCAGCAGCCATCGGACTAGCGGGAGAAACGAGCAGTACTTC
>.|TRBJ2-5|.|TRBV3-1/TRBV3-2
CASSQPGLQETQYF
TGTGCCAGCAGCCAACCGGGTCTACAAGAGACCCAGTACTTC
>.|TRBJ2-1|.|TRBV12-3/TRBV12-4
CASSLAHREQFF
TGTGCCAGCAGTTTAGCGCATCGGGAGCAGTTCTTC